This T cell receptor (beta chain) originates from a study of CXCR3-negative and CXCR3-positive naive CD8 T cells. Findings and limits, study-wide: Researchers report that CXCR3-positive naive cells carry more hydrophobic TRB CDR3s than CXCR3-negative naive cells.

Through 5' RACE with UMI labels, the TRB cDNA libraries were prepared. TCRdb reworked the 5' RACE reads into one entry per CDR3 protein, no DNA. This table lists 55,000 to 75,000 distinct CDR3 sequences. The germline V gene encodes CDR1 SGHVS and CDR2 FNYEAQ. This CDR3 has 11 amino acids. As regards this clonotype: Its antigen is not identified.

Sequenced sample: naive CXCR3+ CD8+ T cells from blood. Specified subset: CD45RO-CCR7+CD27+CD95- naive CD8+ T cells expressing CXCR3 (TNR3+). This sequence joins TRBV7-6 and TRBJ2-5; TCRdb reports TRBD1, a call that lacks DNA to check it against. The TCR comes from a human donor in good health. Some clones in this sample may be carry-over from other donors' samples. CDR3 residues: CATSRGETQYF.